This T cell receptor (beta chain) was documented in a study of cytomegalovirus exposure and HLA in healthy donors. Healthy bone marrow donors made up the donor group. Study-level points and caveats: Most likely, a cluster of highly shared sequence variants arose as a sequencing artifact. V- and J-gene trimming in TCR beta was tied to a missense DCLRE1C variant by an analysis performed later. Specificity of three CMV-associated chains for CMV antigens was verified in vitro.

Researchers ran the PCR with 60 Vbeta and 13 Jbeta primers. Sequencing was performed with immunoSEQ multiplex PCR; in TCRdb, only in-frame clones are kept and a portion is missing. The table lists approximately 180,000 clones, roughly 73% of them singletons, with about 2% in the top ten. CDR1 SGHTA and CDR2 FQGNSA come from the germline V gene. V was pared by 0 bases and J by 5 bases, with 10 bases of the junction left unmatched. This CDR3 contains 17 residues. Comment on this clone: Its specificity is unknown.

This clonotype was obtained from a young woman in good health and CMV-seronegative. V usage is TRBV7-2 and J usage is TRBJ2-3; 8 bases match TRBD2. The sequencing input was PBMCs. CDR3 DNA: TGTGCCAGCAGCTTAGCCTCTTTCGGGGGGGCATTAGATACGCAGTATTTT. It yields the protein CASSLASFGGALDTQYF.